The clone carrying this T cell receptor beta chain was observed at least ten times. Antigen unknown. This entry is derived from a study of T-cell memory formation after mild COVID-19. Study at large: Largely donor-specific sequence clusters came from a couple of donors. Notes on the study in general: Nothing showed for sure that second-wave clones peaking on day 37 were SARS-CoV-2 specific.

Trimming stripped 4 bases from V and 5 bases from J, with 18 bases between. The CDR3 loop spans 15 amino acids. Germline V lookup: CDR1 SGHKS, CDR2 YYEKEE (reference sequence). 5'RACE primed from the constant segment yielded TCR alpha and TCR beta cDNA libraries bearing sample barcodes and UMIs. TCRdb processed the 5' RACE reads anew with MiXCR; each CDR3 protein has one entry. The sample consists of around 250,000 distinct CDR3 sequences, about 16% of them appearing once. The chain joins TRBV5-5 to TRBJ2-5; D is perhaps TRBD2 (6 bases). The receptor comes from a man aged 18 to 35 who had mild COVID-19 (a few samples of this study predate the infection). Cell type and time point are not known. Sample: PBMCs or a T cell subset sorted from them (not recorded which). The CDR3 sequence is CASSAGTASRETQYF. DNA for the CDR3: TGTGCCAGCAGCGCGGGGACCGCTTCGCGGGAGACCCAGTACTTC.